Below, one TCR beta chain is given with its context. The germline V gene has CDR1 MNHEY and CDR2 SMNVEV (reference sequence). Trimming at V came to 5 bases and at J to 2 bases, leaving 2 bases not matched to a gene. The CDR3 runs to 13 residues. This specimen belongs to a study of siplizumab effects on memory and regulatory T cells. Some clones are missing from TCRdb's copy, which holds only in-frame ones; the method was immunoSEQ multiplex PCR. Counted here are over 60,000 clones, 91% occurring once; the ten biggest clones make up more than 25%. Sequencing was performed on CD8+ T cells sorted from blood. This clonotype was obtained from a human donor in good health. The V call is TRBV27, the J call TRBJ1-2; the match to TRBD1 covers 7 bases. The CDR3 is CASSVTGNYGYTF. The CDR3 DNA reads TGTGCCAGCAGTGTGACAGGGAACTATGGCTACACCTTC.